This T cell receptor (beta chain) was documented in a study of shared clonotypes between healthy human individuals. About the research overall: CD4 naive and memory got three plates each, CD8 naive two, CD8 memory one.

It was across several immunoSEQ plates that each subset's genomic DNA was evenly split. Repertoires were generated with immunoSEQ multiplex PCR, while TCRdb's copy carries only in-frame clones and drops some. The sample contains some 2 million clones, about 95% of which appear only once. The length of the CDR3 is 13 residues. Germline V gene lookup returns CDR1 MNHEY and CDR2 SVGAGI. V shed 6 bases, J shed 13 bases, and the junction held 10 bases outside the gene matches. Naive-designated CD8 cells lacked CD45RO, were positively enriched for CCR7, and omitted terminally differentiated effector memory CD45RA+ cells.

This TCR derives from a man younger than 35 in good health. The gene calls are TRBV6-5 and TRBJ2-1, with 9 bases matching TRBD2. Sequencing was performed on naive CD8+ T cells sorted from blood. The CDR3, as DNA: TGTGCCAGCAGCGACAAGCTAGCGGGACATCAGTTCTTC. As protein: CASSDKLAGHQFF.